Sequencing of this TCR beta chain was carried out in a study of T-cell memory formation after mild COVID-19. Trimming cost V 3 bases and J 4 bases, with 9 bases left between them. There are 13 residues in the CDR3. Germline V gives CDR1 SGHTA, CDR2 FQGNSA. TCRdb independently ran MiXCR on the 5' RACE reads; one entry per CDR3 protein. The profile shows approximately 570,000 distinct CDR3 sequences, about 20% of them singletons. The specimen sequenced was PBMCs or a T cell subset sorted from them (not recorded which). The clonotype was recovered from an adult woman who had mild COVID-19 (a few samples of this study predate the infection). Cell type and time point are not known. The V and J genes are TRBV7-2 and TRBJ2-5; D not resolved. The DNA of the CDR3 is TGTGCCAGCAGCTTTTCGGATTTAGAGACCCAGTACTTC. It yields the protein CASSFSDLETQYF.